Included here is one T cell receptor (beta chain) sequence, with context. Germline V lookup: CDR1 GTSNPN, CDR2 SVGIG (reference sequence). The CDR3 runs 18 residues. V trimming: 1 base; J trimming: 0 bases; junction bases outside the gene matches: 12. The data derive from a study of blood T cell repertoires in COVID-19. In assigning cohorts, the study relied on participant-reported clinical history. TCRdb's copy holds only in-frame clones and misses some; the assay was immunoSEQ multiplex PCR. This sample has approximately 200,000 clones, with about 87% found just once. The TCR sequence derives from a man aged 25-45 years who had recovered from COVID-19. The sample was PBMCs or T cells enriched from blood (not recorded which). This chain joins TRBV30 and TRBJ2-7, with 10 positions matching TRBD2. Written as DNA, the CDR3 is TGTGCCTGGAGTGCATTACTTACCGGGACTAGCGTCTCCTACGAGCAGTACTTC. This gives the protein CAWSALLTGTSVSYEQYF.